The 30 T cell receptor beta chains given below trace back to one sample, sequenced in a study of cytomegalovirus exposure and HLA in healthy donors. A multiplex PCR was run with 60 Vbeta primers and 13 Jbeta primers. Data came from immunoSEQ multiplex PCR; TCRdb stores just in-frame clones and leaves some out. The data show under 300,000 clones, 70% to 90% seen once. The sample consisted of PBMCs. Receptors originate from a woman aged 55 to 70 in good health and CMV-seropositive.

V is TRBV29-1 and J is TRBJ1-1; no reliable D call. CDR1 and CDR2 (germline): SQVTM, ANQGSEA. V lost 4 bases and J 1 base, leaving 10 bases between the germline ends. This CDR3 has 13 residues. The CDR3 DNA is TGCAGCGTTGGATCAGCGCCGAACACTGAAGCTTTCTTT. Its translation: CSVGSAPNTEAFF.

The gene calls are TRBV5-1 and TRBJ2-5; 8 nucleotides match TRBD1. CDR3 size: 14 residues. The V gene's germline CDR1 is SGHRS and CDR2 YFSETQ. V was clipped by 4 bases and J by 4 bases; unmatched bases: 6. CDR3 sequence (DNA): TGCGCCAGCAGCCAGGGACAGGCAAGAGAGACCCAGTACTTC. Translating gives CASSQGQARETQYF.

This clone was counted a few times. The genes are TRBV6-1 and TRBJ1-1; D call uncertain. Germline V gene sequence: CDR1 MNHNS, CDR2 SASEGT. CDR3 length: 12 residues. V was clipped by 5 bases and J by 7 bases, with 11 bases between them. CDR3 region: CASSFSSREAFF. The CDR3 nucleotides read TGTGCCAGCAGTTTCTCGTCCCGTGAAGCTTTCTTT.

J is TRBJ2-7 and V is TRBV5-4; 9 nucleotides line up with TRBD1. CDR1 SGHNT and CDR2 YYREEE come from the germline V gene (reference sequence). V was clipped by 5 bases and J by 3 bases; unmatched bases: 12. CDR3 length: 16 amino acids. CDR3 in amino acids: CASSHGQGRRSYEQYF. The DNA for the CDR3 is TGTGCCAGCAGTCACGGACAGGGGCGCCGGAGCTACGAGCAGTACTTC.

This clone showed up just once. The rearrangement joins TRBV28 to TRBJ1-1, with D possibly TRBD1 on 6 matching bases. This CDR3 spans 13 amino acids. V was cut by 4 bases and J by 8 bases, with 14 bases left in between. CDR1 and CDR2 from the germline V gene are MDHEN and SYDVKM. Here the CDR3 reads CASSSGTPREAFF. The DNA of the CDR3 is TGTGCCAGCAGTTCCGGGACACCCAGAGAAGCTTTCTTT.

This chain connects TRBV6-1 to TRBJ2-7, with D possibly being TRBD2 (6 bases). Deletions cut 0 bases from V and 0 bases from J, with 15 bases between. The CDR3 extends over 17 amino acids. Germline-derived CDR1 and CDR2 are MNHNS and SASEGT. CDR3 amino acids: CASSEALRGRHSYEQYF. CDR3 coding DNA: TGTGCCAGCAGTGAAGCGCTTCGGGGGAGGCACTCCTACGAGCAGTACTTC.

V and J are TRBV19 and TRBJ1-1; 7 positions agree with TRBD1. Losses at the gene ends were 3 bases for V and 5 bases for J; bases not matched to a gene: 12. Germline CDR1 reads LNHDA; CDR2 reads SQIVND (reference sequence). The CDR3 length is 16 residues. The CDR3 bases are TGTGCCAGTAGTATCCGGACAGGAAGGGGTAAGACTGAAGCTTTCTTT. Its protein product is CASSIRTGRGKTEAFF.

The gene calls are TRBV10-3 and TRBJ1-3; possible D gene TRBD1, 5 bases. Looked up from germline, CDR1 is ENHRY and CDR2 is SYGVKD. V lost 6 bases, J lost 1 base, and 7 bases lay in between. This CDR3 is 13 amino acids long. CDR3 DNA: TGTGCCATCAGCGGGGGATCTGGAAACACCATATATTTT. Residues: CAISGGSGNTIYF.

The DNA for the CDR3 is TGTGCCAGCAGTTATGGGACTAGCGGAGATTACAATGAGCAGTTCTTC. Translating it yields CASSYGTSGDYNEQFF. This sequence joins TRBV6-5 and TRBJ2-1; 11 bases line up with TRBD2. Germline loops: CDR1 MNHEY, CDR2 SVGAGI. Trimming removed 3 bases from V and 4 bases from J; junction bases left unmatched: 5. The CDR3 runs to 16 residues.

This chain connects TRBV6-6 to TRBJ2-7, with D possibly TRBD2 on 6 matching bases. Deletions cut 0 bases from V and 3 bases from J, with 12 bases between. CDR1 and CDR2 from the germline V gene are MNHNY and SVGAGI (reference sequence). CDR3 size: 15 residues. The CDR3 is CASSYSSSAHYEQYF. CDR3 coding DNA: TGTGCCAGCAGTTACTCGTCTAGCGCCCACTACGAGCAGTACTTC.

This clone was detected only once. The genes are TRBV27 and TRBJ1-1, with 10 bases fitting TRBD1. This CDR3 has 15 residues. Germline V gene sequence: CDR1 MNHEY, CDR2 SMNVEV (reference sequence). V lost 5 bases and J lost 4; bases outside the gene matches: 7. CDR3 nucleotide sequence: TGTGCCAGCAGTCCGGGACAGGGGATGAGCACTGAAGCTTTCTTT. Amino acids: CASSPGQGMSTEAFF.

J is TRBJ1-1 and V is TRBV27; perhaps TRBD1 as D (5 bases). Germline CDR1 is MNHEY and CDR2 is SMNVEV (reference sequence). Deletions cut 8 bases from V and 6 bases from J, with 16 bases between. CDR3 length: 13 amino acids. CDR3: CASSAGLTPEAFF. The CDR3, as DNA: TGTGCCAGCTCAGCGGGGCTCACACCTGAAGCTTTCTTT.

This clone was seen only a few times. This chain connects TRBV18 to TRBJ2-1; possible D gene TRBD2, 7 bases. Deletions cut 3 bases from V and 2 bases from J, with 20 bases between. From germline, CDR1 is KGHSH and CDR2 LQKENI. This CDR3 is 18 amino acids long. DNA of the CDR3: TGTGCCAGCTCACCCATCCCCGGGGGGCGCGTTCCCTACAATGAGCAGTTCTTC. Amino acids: CASSPIPGGRVPYNEQFF.

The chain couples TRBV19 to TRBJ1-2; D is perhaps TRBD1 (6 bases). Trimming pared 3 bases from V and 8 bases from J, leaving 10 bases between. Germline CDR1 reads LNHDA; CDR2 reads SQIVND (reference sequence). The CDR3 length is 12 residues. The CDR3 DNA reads TGTGCCAGTAGTATCTTAGACAGGGGCTACACCTTC. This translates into CASSILDRGYTF.

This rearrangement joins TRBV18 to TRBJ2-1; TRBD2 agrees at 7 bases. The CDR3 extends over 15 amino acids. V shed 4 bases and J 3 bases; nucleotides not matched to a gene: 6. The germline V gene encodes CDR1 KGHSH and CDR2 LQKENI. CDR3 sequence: CASSRSGLDYNEQFF. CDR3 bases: TGTGCCAGCTCACGTAGCGGGCTCGACTACAATGAGCAGTTCTTC.

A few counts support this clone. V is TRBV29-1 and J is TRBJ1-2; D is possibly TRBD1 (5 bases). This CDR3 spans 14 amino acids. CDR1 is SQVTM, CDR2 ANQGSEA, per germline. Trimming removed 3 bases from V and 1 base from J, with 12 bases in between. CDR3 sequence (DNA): TGCAGCGTTGAGGGTAGGGGCATTAACTATGGCTACACCTTC. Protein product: CSVEGRGINYGYTF.

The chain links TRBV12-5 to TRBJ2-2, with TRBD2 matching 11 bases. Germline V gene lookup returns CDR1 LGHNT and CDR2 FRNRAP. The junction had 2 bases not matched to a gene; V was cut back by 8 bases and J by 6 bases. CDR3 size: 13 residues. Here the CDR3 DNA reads TGTGCTAGTCTGGGACTAGCGGCCGGGGAGCTGTTTTTT. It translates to CASLGLAAGELFF.

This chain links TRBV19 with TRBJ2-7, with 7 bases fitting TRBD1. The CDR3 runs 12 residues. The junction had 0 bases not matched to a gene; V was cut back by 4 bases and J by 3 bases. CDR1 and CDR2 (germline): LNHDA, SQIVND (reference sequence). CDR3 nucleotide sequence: TGTGCCAGTAGTAGGACAGGCTACGAGCAGTACTTC. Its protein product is CASSRTGYEQYF.

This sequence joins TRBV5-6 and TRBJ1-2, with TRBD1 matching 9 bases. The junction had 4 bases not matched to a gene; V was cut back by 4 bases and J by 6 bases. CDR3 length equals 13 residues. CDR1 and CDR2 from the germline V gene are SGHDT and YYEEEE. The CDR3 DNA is TGTGCCAGCAGCCGGGACAGGGAGGATGGCTACACCTTC. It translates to CASSRDREDGYTF.

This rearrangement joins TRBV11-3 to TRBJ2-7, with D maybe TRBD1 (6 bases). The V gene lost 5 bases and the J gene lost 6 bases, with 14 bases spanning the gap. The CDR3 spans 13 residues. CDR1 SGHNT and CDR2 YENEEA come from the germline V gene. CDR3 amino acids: CASSPDTGFEQYF. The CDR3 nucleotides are TGTGCCAGCAGCCCAGATACAGGGTTCGAGCAGTACTTC.

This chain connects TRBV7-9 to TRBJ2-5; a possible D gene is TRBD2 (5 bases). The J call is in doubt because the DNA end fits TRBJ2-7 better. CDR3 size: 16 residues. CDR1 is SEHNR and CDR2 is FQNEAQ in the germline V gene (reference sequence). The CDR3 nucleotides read TGTGCCAGCAGCTTAGTGATACGAGCGGTTTCCTACGAGCAGTACTTC. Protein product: CASSLVIRAVSYEQYF.

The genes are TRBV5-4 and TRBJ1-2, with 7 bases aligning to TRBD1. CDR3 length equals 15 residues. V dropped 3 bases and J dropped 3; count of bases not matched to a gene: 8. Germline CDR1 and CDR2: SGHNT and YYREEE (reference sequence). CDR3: CASSSPRGDHYGYTF. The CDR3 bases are TGTGCCAGCAGCTCACCCAGGGGGGATCACTATGGCTACACCTTC.

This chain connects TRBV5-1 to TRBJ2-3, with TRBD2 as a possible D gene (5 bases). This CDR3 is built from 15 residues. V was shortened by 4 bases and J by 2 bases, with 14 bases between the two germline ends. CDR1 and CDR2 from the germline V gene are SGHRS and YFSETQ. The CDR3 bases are TGCGCCAGCAGCCGGACGGGAAGATCCACAGATACGCAGTATTTT. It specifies CASSRTGRSTDTQYF.

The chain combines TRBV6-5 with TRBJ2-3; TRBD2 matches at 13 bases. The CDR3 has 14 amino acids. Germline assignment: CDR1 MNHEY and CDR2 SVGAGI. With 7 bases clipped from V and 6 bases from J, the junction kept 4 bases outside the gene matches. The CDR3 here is CASKLAGGVDTQYF. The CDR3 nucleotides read TGTGCCAGCAAACTAGCGGGAGGGGTGGATACGCAGTATTTT.

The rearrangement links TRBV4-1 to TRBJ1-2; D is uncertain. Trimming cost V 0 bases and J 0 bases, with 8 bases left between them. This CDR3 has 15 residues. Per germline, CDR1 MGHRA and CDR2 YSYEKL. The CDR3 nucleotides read TGCGCCAGCAGCCAAGATGCGGTTTCTAACTATGGCTACACCTTC. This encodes CASSQDAVSNYGYTF.

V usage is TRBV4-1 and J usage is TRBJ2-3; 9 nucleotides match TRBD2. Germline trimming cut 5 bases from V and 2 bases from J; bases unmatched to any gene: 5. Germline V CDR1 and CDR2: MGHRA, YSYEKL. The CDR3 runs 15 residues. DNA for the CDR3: TGCGCCAGCAGCAGGACTAGCGTTGACACAGATACGCAGTATTTT. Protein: CASSRTSVDTDTQYF.

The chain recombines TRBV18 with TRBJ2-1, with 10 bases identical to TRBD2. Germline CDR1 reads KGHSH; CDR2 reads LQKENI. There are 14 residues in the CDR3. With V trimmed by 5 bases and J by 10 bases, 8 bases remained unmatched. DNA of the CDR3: TGTGCCAGCTCAGAGCTAGCGGGAGAAGGGGAGCAGTTCTTC. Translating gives CASSELAGEGEQFF.

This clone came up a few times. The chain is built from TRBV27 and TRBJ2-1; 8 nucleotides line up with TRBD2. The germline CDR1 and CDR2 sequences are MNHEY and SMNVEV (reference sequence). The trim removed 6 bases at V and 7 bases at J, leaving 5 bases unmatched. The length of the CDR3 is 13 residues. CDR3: CASRPVAGNEQFF. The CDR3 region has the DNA TGTGCCAGCAGGCCCGTAGCGGGAAATGAGCAGTTCTTC.

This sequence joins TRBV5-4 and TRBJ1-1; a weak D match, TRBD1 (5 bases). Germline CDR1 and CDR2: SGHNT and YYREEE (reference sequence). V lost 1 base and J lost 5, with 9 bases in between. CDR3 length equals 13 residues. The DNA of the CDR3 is TGTGCCAGCAGCTTGCTGGGGGGGACTGAAGCTTTCTTT. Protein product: CASSLLGGTEAFF.

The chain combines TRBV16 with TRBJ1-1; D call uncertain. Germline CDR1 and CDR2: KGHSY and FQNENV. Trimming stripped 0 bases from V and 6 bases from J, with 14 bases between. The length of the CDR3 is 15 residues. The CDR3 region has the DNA TGTGCCAGCAGCCAATCCTTCACGCCCGGGGCTGAAGCTTTCTTT. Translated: CASSQSFTPGAEAFF.